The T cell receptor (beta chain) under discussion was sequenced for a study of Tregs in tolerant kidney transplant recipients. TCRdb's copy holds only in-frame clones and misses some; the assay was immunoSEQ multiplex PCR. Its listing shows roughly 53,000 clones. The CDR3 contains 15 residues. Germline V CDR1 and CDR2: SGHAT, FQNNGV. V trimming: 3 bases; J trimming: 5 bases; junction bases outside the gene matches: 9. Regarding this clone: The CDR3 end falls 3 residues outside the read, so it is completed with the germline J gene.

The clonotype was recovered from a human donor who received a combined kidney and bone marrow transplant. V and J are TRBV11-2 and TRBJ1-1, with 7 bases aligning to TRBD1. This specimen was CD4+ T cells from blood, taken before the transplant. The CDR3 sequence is CASSFDDRDGTEAFF. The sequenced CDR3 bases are TGTGCCAGCAGCTTTGATGACAGGGATGGTACTGAA.